The clone carrying this TCR beta chain was recorded only once. Its antigen is still unknown. This record comes from a study of T cell clones after liver transplantation. Overall study findings and caveats: A larger donor-reactive than third-party decline suggested partial antigen-specific deletion.

Only in-frame clones appear in the TCRdb table, and some are missing; sequencing was by immunoSEQ multiplex PCR. The repertoire holds more than 95,000 clones, roughly nine tenths seen once, with around 0.83% in the top ten. Germline V CDR1 and CDR2: SGHTA, FQGNSA. There are 14 residues in the CDR3. J lost 8 bases, V lost 5 bases, and 9 bases had no gene match. Material: CD4+ T cells from blood, obtained 12 months after liver transplant. The genes are TRBV7-2 and TRBJ1-2; 9 bases match TRBD1. This TCR was recovered from a human patient who received a liver transplant. Some T cells may be transferred from the graft donor. The chain's CDR3 is CASSVPGTGLGYTF. CDR3 nucleotide sequence: TGTGCCAGCAGCGTACCCGGGACAGGGCTAGGCTACACCTTC.